The present T cell receptor (beta chain) was sequenced within a study of T cells in Graves' hyperthyroidism and ophthalmopathy. What was amplified from RNA transcripts were TCR beta CDR3 regions. The primer set for the first-round RT-PCR of the TCR CDR3 was HTBI. TCRdb re-derived calls from the multiplex PCR reads in MiXCR, one entry per CDR3 protein. The table records roughly 660,000 distinct CDR3 sequences, roughly 17% of them present only once. Used for diagnoses were clinical symptoms, serum thyroxine and TRAb, thyroid ultrasound and orbital computed tomography. Using 9.5 to 10 ml of fresh peripheral blood, PBMCs were prepared. The germline V and J ends were trimmed by 0 bases and 6 bases, with 9 bases remaining between them. The CDR3 contains 14 residues. The germline gives CDR1 SGHRS, CDR2 YFSETQ.

Input material: blood. This chain links TRBV5-1 with TRBJ1-4, with D uncertain. This TCR derives from a man between 50 and 59 years old with Graves' hyperthyroidism. The CDR3 region is CASSLVPGDEKLFF. In DNA, the CDR3 is TGCGCCAGCAGCTTGGTTCCCGGAGATGAAAAACTGTTTTTT.